These 4 T cell receptor beta chains were sequenced from one sample in a study of blood T cell repertoires in COVID-19. Profiled with immunoSEQ multiplex PCR; TCRdb holds only in-frame clones, not every one. The table has approximately 180,000 clones, 70% to 90% seen once; the top ten hold more than 3%. The sequencing input was peripheral blood. These TCRs come from a man aged 60 to 75 with acute or convalescent COVID-19.

J is TRBJ1-2 and V is TRBV27; 8 nucleotides align to TRBD1. This CDR3 region has 16 residues. Germline CDR1 reads MNHEY; CDR2 reads SMNVEV (reference sequence). J lost 3 bases, V lost 6 bases, and 12 bases had no gene match. CDR3 in DNA: TGTGCCAGCAGCCCCCGCAGGGGGCGTGGGTACTATGGCTACACCTTC. Translation: CASSPRRGRGYYGYTF.

The V gene is TRBV2, the J gene TRBJ1-6; 7 bases are a match to TRBD1. Germline V gene lookup returns CDR1 SNHLY and CDR2 FYNNEI. The CDR3 is made up of 17 amino acids. V shed 4 bases, J shed 0 bases, and the junction held 6 bases outside the gene matches. This CDR3 reads CASSGSDRFSYNSPLHF. The CDR3 nucleotides read TGTGCCAGCAGTGGATCGGACAGGTTCTCCTATAATTCACCCCTCCACTTT.

J is TRBJ2-1 and V is TRBV19; 10 bases are shared with TRBD2. Unmatched junction bases numbered 20, after V lost 5 bases and J lost 10 bases. The length of the CDR3 is 18 residues. Germline CDR1 LNHDA, CDR2 SQIVND (reference sequence). The CDR3 protein is CASSPEGVSLAGGREQFF. DNA for the CDR3: TGTGCCAGTAGTCCCGAGGGGGTATCATTAGCGGGAGGACGGGAGCAGTTCTTC. Filled out from reference TRBV19 and TRBJ2-1, the complete variable domain reads DGGITQSPKYLFRKEGQNVTLSCEQNLNHDAMYWYRQDPGQGLRLIYYSQIVNDFQKGDIAEGYSVSREKKESFPLTVTSAQKNPTAFYLCASSPEGVSLAGGREQFFGPGTRLTVL.

Note on this clone: An end of the junction does not agree with germline; a read error may underlie this. The V and J genes are TRBV7-7 and TRBJ2-3, with 8 nucleotides matching TRBD2. CDR1 is SSHAT, CDR2 FNYEAQ, per germline (reference sequence). CDR3 length: 14 residues. The CDR3 DNA follows: TGTGCTAGCAGCCTGGGACTAGGGGGAGATACGCAGTATTTT. Translating it yields CASSLGLGGDTQYF.